This T cell receptor beta chain was recovered during a study of T cells in women clearing cervical HPV infection (dated by TCRdb to 2017 to 2018). With regard to the full study: The cases were fewer than 30 women with histologically confirmed HPV16-related CIN3 or worse, and 2 of these cases were invasive cancers. Since HLA typing was available for only a few women, HLA type could not be ruled out as a confounder. For cases, a median interval of roughly 150 days, with an interquartile range of roughly 80 to 210 days, was observed between lesion detection and blood sampling. Cases were matched to controls by age within five years and by the year the sample was collected. Blood from cases was collected at the visit where the lesion was first found, while blood from controls was collected once the infection could no longer be detected. Cases had a median age of about 34 years and controls had a median age of about 37, with no significant differences in baseline characteristics. The 25 or so controls were women who cleared a single incident HPV16 infection within 12 months without developing precancer or cancer. This exploratory proof-of-principle case-control study, nested within the Guanacaste HPV Natural History Study in Costa Rica, compared TCR repertoires among women with different cervical HPV16 outcomes. Five blinded duplicates per group were added as quality controls, so that around 60 samples were obtained: roughly 50 participants and 10 replicates. The parent cohort enrolled around 10,000 women aged 18 or older in Guanacaste, Costa Rica, during about 1992 to 1994 and followed them for more than 6 years. The investigation overall reported the following: TCR repertoire richness was significantly higher in CIN3+ cases than in controls across sequencing depths, while evenness did not differ. TRBV6-7 relative abundance was lower in cases than in controls (roughly 0.12% versus 0.17%; Bonferroni P = 0.0008). The cross-sectional design could not show whether associations preceded infection or resulted from it; effector/memory subsets and HPV-specific T cells were not isolated. Because T-cell numbers per sample were unknown, differences in richness could reflect varying T-cell content rather than repertoire biology. By combining richness with V gene abundances, random forest classifiers separated cases from controls with an estimated AUC of roughly 0.8.

Every participant had a single incident cervical HPV16 infection, and prevalent HPV16 infections were excluded. Cervical HPV DNA was detected by MY09/MY11 PCR and genotyped by dot-blot hybridization. Fifteen mL of heparinized blood was centrifuged, after which the buffy coat was aliquoted, frozen at -30 degrees C, and then stored at -80 degrees C. QIAGEN kits were used to extract genomic DNA from buffy coat specimens. To note about this clone: Its recognized antigen is unknown. The read stops 3 residues short of the end of the CDR3; the missing end is completed from the germline J gene.

CDR1 and CDR2 are read off the germline V gene (reference sequence) as SGHAT and FQDESV. The CDR3, from cysteine to phenylalanine, totals 12 residues. The CDR3 was read in part: 27 bases, with the frame set at base 1. For this chain, trimming is 8 bases at the V end and 2 bases at the J end, and the number of junction bases without a gene match is 1. The immunoSEQ assay used multiplex PCR to amplify TCR beta CDR3 regions from an average of approximately 1,300 ng of genomic DNA per sample. Primer bias was corrected in the assay by using a complete synthetic TCR repertoire to establish an amplification baseline. Amplicons were sequenced on the Illumina platform. In the paper's pipeline: Sequences were error-corrected by clustering with frequency ratios and a modified nearest-neighbor algorithm, then analyzed in the immunoSEQ Analyzer with IMGT gene definitions. At each rarefaction depth, TCR richness and evenness were averaged across 20 rarefaction repeats, and samples with fewer sequences than that depth were excluded. Wilcoxon rank sum tests with FDR correction were used to compare relative abundances of V, D and J genes between the groups. An intraclass correlation of about 96% for TCR richness and an average of about 73% across some 70 gene segments were obtained from the blinded duplicates. In TCRdb, the immuneACCESS table is reduced to in-frame sequences with V and J assigned. These tables do not hold every clone; where another copy was compared, an unresolved V gene accounts for under half, and the others remain unexplained. V, J and clone size are those of that table, while D and trimming were read from the DNA. This sample's table contains 39,000 or so clones. Jointly, the top ten make up approximately 6.4% of the sample.

Sequencing input: blood buffy coat. This receptor was identified in a woman between 18 and 75 years old with a cervical HPV16 infection that either progressed to CIN3+ or cleared (not recorded which). The rearrangement joined TRBV11-1 to TRBJ2-3, and 7 junctional nucleotides match TRBD2. The DNA read from the CDR3 is TGTGCCAGCGGACTAGACACAGATACG. This is translated as CASGLDTDT. The CDR3, in full, reads CASGLDTDTQYF.